The present entry profiles one T cell receptor (beta chain) with its context. Its antigen is not identified. Trimming removed 2 bases from V and 7 bases from J; junction bases left unmatched: 8. CDR1 is MNHEY and CDR2 is SMNVEV in the germline V gene (reference sequence). This CDR3 has 16 residues. This record belongs to a study of CD8 T cells in ankylosing spondylitis. Overall study findings and caveats: The disease-linked clones had a CD8+ phenotype and low blood frequencies. Fewer than ten highly homologous variants made up a TCR beta motif that seemed to typify ankylosing spondylitis blood.

TCRdb called the 5' RACE reads again in MiXCR, with one record for every CDR3 protein. The sample has almost 400,000 distinct CDR3 sequences; approximately 20% are singletons. This chain joins TRBV27 and TRBJ2-2; TRBD2 agrees at 9 bases. The sequenced material came from blood, either unsorted or a sorted T cell fraction (not recorded which). The source is a male donor with ankylosing spondylitis. In DNA form, the CDR3 reads TGTGCCAGCAGTTTAGCTATAGCGGGAGCTGTCGGGGAGCTGTTTTTT. It codes for CASSLAIAGAVGELFF.